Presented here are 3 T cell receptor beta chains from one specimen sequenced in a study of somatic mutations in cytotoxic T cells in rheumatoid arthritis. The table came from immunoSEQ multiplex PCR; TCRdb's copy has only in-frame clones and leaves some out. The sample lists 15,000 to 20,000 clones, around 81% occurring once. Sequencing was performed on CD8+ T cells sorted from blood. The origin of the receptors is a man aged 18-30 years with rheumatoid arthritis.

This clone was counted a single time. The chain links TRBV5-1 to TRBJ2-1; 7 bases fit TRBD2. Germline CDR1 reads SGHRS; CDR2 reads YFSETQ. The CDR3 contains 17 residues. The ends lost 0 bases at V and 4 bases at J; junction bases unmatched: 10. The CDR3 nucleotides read TGCGCCAGCAGCTTGGTCGGGGCGGGGGAGGAATACAATGAGCAGTTCTTC. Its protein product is CASSLVGAGEEYNEQFF. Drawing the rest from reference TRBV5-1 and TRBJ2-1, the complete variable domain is KAGVTQTPRYLIKTRGQQVTLSCSPISGHRSVSWYQQTPGQGLQFLFEYFSETQRNKGNFPGRFSGRQFSNSRSEMNVSTLELGDSALYLCASSLVGAGEEYNEQFFGPGTRLTVL.

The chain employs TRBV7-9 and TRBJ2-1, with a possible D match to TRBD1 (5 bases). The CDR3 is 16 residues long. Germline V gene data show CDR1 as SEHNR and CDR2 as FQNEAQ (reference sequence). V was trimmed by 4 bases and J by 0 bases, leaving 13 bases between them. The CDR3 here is CASSSRTQSSYNEQFF. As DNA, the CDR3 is TGTGCCAGCAGCTCCCGGACACAAAGCTCCTACAATGAGCAGTTCTTC.

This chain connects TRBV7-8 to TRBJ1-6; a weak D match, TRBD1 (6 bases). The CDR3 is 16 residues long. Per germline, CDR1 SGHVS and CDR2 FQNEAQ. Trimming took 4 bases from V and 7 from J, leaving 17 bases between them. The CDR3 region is CASSSLPGQINSPLHF. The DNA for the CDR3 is TGTGCCAGCAGCTCACTTCCGGGACAAATAAATTCACCCCTCCACTTT.